This T cell receptor (beta chain) was identified during a study of blood T cell repertoires in COVID-19. This CDR3 spans 15 amino acids. The V end lost 3 bases, the J end lost 4 bases, and 13 bases lay between the germline ends. Germline-derived CDR1 and CDR2 are SGHAT and FQNNGV. The assay was immunoSEQ multiplex PCR, and TCRdb's table has in-frame clones only and misses some. The table records under 50,000 clones, more than 70% of them present only once. This clone was counted a single time. Sample: peripheral blood. The chain couples TRBV11-2 to TRBJ1-3; D unresolved. The receptor was derived from a man between 65 and 85 years old with active COVID-19. The CDR3 sequence is CASSFRPAGGNTIYF. The DNA for the CDR3 is TGTGCCAGCAGCTTTCGACCTGCAGGAGGAAACACCATATATTTT.